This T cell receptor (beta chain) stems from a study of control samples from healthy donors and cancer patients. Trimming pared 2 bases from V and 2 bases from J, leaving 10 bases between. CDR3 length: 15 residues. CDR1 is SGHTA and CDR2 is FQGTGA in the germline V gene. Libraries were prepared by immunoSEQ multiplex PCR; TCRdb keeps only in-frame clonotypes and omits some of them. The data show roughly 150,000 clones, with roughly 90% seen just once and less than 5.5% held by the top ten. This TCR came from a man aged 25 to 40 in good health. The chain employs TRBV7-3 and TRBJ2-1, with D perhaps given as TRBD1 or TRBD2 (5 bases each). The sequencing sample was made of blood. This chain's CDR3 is CASSLGQGPYNEQFF. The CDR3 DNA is TGTGCCAGCAGCTTAGGGCAGGGACCCTACAATGAGCAGTTCTTC.